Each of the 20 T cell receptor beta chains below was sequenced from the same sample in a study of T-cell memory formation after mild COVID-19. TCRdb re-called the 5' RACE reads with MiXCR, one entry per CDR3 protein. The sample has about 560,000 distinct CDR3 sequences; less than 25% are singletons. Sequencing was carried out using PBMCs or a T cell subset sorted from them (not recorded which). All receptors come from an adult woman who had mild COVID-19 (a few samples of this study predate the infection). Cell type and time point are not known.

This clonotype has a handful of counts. CDR3 bases: TGTGCCAGCAGCGTGAGTTCGAACACTGAAGCTTTCTTT. Encoded protein: CASSVSSNTEAFF. The genes are TRBV9 and TRBJ1-1; D not certain. There are 13 residues in the CDR3. V lost 2 bases, J lost 1 base, and 6 bases lay in between. CDR1 and CDR2 (germline): SGDLS, YYNGEE.

The CDR3 protein is CASSQDLRSGYFTDTQYF. The CDR3 DNA reads TGTGCCAGCAGCCAAGACCTGAGGAGCGGTTACTTCACAGATACGCAGTATTTT. The chain combines TRBV3-1 with TRBJ2-3; D is perhaps TRBD2 (5 bases). The CDR3 covers 18 residues. Trimming cost V 0 bases and J 2 bases, with 18 bases left between them. Germline CDR1 LGHDT, CDR2 YNNKEL (reference sequence).

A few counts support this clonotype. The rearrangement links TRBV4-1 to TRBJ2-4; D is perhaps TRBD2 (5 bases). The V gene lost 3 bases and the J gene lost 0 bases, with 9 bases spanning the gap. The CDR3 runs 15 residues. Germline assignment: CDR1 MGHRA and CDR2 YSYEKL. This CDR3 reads CASSQPRGAKNIQYF. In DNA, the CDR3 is TGCGCCAGCAGCCAGCCCCGGGGAGCCAAAAACATTCAGTACTTC.

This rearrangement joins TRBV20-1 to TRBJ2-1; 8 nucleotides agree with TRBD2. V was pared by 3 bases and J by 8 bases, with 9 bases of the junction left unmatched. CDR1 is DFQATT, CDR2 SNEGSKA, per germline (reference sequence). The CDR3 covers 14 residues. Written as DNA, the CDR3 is TGCAGTGCTAGTGGGCGGGGGGCCGGCTATGAGCAGTTCTTC. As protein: CSASGRGAGYEQFF.

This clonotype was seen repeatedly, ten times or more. In nucleotides, the CDR3 is TGTGCCAGCAGCCAGAACACCCAGGGAAACTCCTACGAGCAGTACTTC. Translating it yields CASSQNTQGNSYEQYF. The V gene is TRBV3-1, the J gene TRBJ2-7; D may be TRBD1 (5 bases). CDR3 length: 16 residues. Deletions cut 3 bases from V and 0 bases from J, with 15 bases between. CDR1 and CDR2 from the germline V gene are LGHDT and YNNKEL (reference sequence).

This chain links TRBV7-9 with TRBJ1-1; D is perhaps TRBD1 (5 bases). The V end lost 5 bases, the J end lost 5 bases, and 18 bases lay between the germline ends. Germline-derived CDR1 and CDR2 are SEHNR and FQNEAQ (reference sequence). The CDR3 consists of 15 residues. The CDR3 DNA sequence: TGTGCCAGCAGCACACGACACCCTGGGGGGACTGAAGCTTTCTTT. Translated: CASSTRHPGGTEAFF.

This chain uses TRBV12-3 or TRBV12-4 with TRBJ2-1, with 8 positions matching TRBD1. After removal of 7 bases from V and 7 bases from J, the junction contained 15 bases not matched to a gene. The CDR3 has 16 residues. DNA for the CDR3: TGTGCCAGCACCGTCGGGTCGGCAGGGGGCCTGAATGAGCAGTTCTTC. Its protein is CASTVGSAGGLNEQFF.

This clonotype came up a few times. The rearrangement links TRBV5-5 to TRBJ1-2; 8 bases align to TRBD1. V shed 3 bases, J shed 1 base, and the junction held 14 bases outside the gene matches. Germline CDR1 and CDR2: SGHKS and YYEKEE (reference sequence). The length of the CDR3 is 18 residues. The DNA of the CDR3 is TGTGCCAGCAGCTCATTTCTCCAGGGGGCCGCCATTAACTATGGCTACACCTTC. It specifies CASSSFLQGAAINYGYTF.

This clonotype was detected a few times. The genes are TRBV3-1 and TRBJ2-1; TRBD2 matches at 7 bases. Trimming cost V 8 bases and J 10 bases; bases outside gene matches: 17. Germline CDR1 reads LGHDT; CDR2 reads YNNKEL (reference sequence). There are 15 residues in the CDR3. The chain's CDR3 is CASASGRRETTEQFF. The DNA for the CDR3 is TGTGCCAGCGCCTCCGGGCGGCGGGAGACGACCGAGCAGTTCTTC.

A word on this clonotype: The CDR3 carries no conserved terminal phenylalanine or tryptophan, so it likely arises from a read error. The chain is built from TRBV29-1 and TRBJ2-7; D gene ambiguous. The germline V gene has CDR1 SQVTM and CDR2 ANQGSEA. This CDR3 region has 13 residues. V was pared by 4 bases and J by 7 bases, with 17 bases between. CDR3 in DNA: TGCAGCGTTGCACGTCTGGATTTGCAAGAGCAGTACTTA. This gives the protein CSVARLDLQEQYL.

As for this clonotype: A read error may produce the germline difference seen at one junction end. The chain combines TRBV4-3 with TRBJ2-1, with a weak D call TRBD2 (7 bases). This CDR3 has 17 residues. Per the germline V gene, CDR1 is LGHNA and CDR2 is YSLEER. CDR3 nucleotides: TGCGCCAGAAGCCAGACGACCGGGGGGCGCACAGGCGATGAGCAGTTCTTC. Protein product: CARSQTTGGRTGDEQFF.

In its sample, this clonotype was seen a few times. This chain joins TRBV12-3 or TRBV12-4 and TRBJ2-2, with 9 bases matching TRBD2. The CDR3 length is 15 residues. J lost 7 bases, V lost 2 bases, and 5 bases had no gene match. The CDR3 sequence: CASSLTSGLNGELFF. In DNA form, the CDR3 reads TGTGCCAGCAGTTTAACTAGCGGGCTCAACGGGGAGCTGTTTTTT.

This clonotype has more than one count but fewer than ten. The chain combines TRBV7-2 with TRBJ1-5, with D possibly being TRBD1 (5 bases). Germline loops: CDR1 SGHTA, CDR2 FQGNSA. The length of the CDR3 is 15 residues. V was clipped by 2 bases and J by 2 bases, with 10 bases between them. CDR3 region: CASSLKGRGNQPQHF. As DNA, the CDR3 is TGTGCCAGCAGCTTAAAGGGCAGGGGCAATCAGCCCCAGCATTTT.

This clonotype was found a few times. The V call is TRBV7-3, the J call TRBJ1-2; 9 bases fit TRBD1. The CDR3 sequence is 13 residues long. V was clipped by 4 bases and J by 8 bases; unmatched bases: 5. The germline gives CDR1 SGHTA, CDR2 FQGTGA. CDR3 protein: CASSSGTGSGYTF. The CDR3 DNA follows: TGTGCCAGCAGCTCAGGGACAGGGAGCGGCTACACCTTC.

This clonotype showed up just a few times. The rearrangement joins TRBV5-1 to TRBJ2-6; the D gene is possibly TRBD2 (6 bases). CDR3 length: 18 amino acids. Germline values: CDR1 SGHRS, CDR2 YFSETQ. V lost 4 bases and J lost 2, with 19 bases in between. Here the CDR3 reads CASSINSGEGAGANVLTF. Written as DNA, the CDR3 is TGCGCCAGCAGCATTAATTCGGGGGAAGGCGCTGGGGCCAACGTCCTGACTTTC.

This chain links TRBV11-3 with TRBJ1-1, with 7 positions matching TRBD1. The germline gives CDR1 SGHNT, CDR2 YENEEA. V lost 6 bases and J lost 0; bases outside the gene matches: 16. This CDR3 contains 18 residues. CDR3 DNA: TGTGCCAGCAGACCCGGGACAGTCGGCACCACCATGAACACTGAAGCTTTCTTT. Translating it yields CASRPGTVGTTMNTEAFF.

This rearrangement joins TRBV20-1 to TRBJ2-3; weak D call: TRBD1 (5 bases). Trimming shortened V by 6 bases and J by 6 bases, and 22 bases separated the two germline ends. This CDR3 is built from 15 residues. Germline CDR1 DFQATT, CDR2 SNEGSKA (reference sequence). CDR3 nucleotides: TGCAGTGCGAAGGGGCGCCCTGGCTTCAGGGATACGCAGTATTTT. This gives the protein CSAKGRPGFRDTQYF.

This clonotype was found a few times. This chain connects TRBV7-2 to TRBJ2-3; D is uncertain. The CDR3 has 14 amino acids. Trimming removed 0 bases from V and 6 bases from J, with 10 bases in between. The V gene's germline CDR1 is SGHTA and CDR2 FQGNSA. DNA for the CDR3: TGTGCCAGCAGCTTAGCCCCCGCTCGGGATACGCAGTATTTT. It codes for CASSLAPARDTQYF.

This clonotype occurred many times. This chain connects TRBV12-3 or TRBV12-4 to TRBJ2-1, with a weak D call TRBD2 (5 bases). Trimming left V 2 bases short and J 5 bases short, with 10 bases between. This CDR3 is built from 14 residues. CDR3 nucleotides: TGTGCCAGCAGTTTACGGGATACGCACAATGAGCAGTTCTTC. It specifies CASSLRDTHNEQFF.

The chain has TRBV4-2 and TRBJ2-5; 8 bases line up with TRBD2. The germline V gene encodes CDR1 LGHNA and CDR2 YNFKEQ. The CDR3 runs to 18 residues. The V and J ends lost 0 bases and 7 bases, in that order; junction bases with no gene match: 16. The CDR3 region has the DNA TGTGCCAGCAGCCAAGATTGGGCGGGAGGCCCGGGGAAAGGGACCCAGTACTTC. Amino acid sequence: CASSQDWAGGPGKGTQYF.